A single sample gave rise to the 26 T cell receptor beta chains below, sequenced in a study of pediatric ulcerative colitis. Clones were read by immunoSEQ multiplex PCR, and TCRdb kept only the in-frame ones, dropping some. Of 40,000 to 60,000 clones in the sample, 78% were seen once. One to two pinch biopsies were taken from the rectum during colonoscopy. The sequenced material came from gut tissue. These receptors were taken from a girl aged 5-17 years with moderate ulcerative colitis.

V gene TRBV10-1 combines with J gene TRBJ2-3; tentative D call: TRBD1 (5 bases). Germline V gene data show CDR1 as WNHNN and CDR2 as SYGVQD (reference sequence). The CDR3 spans 12 residues. V lost 4 bases, J lost 5 bases, and 7 bases lay in between. The CDR3: CASSGGGDTQYF. The DNA for the CDR3 is TGCGCCAGCAGTGGGGGCGGAGATACGCAGTATTTT.

This chain joins TRBV11-3 and TRBJ2-3; 8 nucleotides align to TRBD1. Looked up from germline, CDR1 is SGHNT and CDR2 is YENEEA. This CDR3 has 13 amino acids. J gave up 4 bases and V 3 bases, and 0 bases lay outside the gene matches. In DNA, the CDR3 is TGTGCCAGCAGCTTGACAGGGGCAGATACGCAGTATTTT. Amino acids: CASSLTGADTQYF.

The rearrangement links TRBV5-1 to TRBJ1-2; no clear D gene. The CDR3 has 14 amino acids. V lost 0 bases and J lost 6, with 12 bases in between. Germline loops: CDR1 SGHRS, CDR2 YFSETQ. DNA of the CDR3: TGCGCCAGCAGCTTGGCTCGGGCAGAAAATGGCTACACCTTC. This codes for CASSLARAENGYTF.

This clone was counted between two and nine times. The V and J genes are TRBV7-9 and TRBJ2-1; tentatively, D is TRBD2 (5 bases). Germline V gives CDR1 SEHNR, CDR2 FQNEAQ (reference sequence). V dropped 1 base and J dropped 0 bases, with 10 bases sitting between them. The CDR3 covers 16 residues. The DNA of the CDR3 is TGTGCCAGCAGCTTAGACGGGCGGGTCTCCTACAATGAGCAGTTCTTC. The encoded protein is CASSLDGRVSYNEQFF.

This sequence joins TRBV5-1 and TRBJ2-5, with a possible D match to TRBD1 (6 bases). CDR3 size: 14 residues. Germline CDR1 is SGHRS and CDR2 is YFSETQ. V shed 2 bases and J shed 5 bases, with 13 bases lying between them. The CDR3 is CASSLTGREETQYF. CDR3 coding DNA: TGCGCCAGCAGCTTAACAGGGCGAGAGGAGACCCAGTACTTC.

This clone was observed a single time. The chain carries TRBV9 and TRBJ2-1, with 7 bases that match TRBD2. V trimming: 0 bases; J trimming: 5 bases; junction bases outside the gene matches: 5. Germline V gives CDR1 SGDLS, CDR2 YYNGEE. The CDR3 is 15 amino acids. CDR3: CASSVDGGGNNEQFF. The CDR3 nucleotides read TGTGCCAGCAGCGTAGATGGCGGGGGAAACAATGAGCAGTTCTTC.

This chain connects TRBV6-5 to TRBJ2-7; TRBD2 is a possible D gene (5 bases). This CDR3 is 14 amino acids long. Germline V gene data show CDR1 as MNHEY and CDR2 as SVGAGI. The germline V and J ends were trimmed by 7 bases and 2 bases, with 15 bases remaining between them. DNA for the CDR3: TGTGCCAGCACCAACCCCGGAGGAACCTACGAGCAGTACTTC. This encodes CASTNPGGTYEQYF.

The chain combines TRBV7-2 with TRBJ2-7; D not resolved. V was clipped by 0 bases and J by 1 base, with 13 bases between them. Germline V gene sequence: CDR1 SGHTA, CDR2 FQGNSA. The CDR3 length is 16 residues. Here the CDR3 DNA reads TGTGCCAGCAGCTTAGCGTCCGGCCCGCTATCCTACGAGCAGTACTTC. It specifies CASSLASGPLSYEQYF. Variable domain in full (rest from reference TRBV7-2 and TRBJ2-7): GAGVSQSPSNKVTEKGKDVELRCDPISGHTALYWYRQSLGQGLEFLIYFQGNSAPDKSGLPSDRFSAERTGGSVSTLTIQRTQQEDSAVYLCASSLASGPLSYEQYFGPGTRLTVT.

This clone was observed a few times. This rearrangement joins TRBV27 to TRBJ1-5, with D possibly TRBD1 on 5 matching bases. V shed 3 bases and J shed 2 bases, with 5 bases lying between them. CDR1 MNHEY and CDR2 SMNVEV come from the germline V gene (reference sequence). The CDR3 extends over 13 amino acids. CDR3: CASSFRGNQPQHF. The CDR3 region has the DNA TGTGCCAGCAGTTTCAGGGGCAATCAGCCCCAGCATTTT.

The chain combines TRBV6-6 with TRBJ2-1; maybe TRBD1 (5 bases). The V gene lost 3 bases and the J gene lost 4 bases, with 13 bases spanning the gap. CDR3 length equals 15 residues. CDR1 and CDR2 (germline): MNHNY, SVGAGI (reference sequence). For the CDR3, the DNA is TGTGCCAGCAGTTATGGGGCGGAAACGTACAATGAGCAGTTCTTC. It is translated as CASSYGAETYNEQFF.

This clone was counted between two and nine times. The chain has TRBV27 and TRBJ1-2; the match to TRBD1 covers 10 bases. The CDR3 has 14 amino acids. Looked up from germline, CDR1 is MNHEY and CDR2 is SMNVEV (reference sequence). Trimming at V came to 6 bases and at J to 7 bases, leaving 8 bases not matched to a gene. The CDR3 bases are TGTGCCAGCAGGCTTACCGGGACAGGGGCTGGCTACACCTTC. It specifies CASRLTGTGAGYTF.

The chain carries TRBV11-2 and TRBJ1-4, with 7 bases lining up with TRBD1. Trimming cost V 1 base and J 2 bases; bases outside gene matches: 10. Looked up from germline, CDR1 is SGHAT and CDR2 is FQNNGV. CDR3 length: 18 amino acids. The CDR3 bases are TGTGCCAGCAGCTTAGTAGGGGGCGCTGGATTCACTAATGAAAAACTGTTTTTT. As protein: CASSLVGGAGFTNEKLFF.

This sequence joins TRBV27 and TRBJ2-7; 8 bases are shared with TRBD2. This CDR3 contains 16 residues. Germline V CDR1 and CDR2: MNHEY, SMNVEV (reference sequence). V dropped 5 bases and J dropped 2; count of bases not matched to a gene: 11. The CDR3 spells CASSRSVSGAAYEQYF. In DNA form, the CDR3 reads TGTGCCAGCAGTCGATCCGTTAGCGGGGCAGCCTACGAGCAGTACTTC.

The chain combines TRBV11-3 with TRBJ2-1; TRBD1 agrees at 9 bases. Unmatched junction bases numbered 9, after V lost 1 base and J lost 5 bases. Germline V CDR1 and CDR2: SGHNT, YENEEA. This CDR3 has 17 amino acids. The DNA of the CDR3 is TGTGCCAGCAGCTTAGCGTTCGGGACAGGGAATAACAATGAGCAGTTCTTC. Translation gives CASSLAFGTGNNNEQFF.

The gene calls are TRBV30 and TRBJ2-1, with D possibly matching TRBD1 (6 bases). Germline CDR1 GTSNPN, CDR2 SVGIG (reference sequence). CDR3 length: 14 amino acids. The V and J ends lost 5 bases and 3 bases respectively, with 14 bases between them. The CDR3 DNA reads as TGTGCCTGGGACTACAGGGACGTCTACAATGAGCAGTTCTTC. It translates to CAWDYRDVYNEQFF. Filled out from reference TRBV30 and TRBJ2-1, the complete variable domain reads SQTIHQWPATLVQPVGSPLSLECTVEGTSNPNLYWYRQAAGRGLQLLFYSVGIGQISSEVPQNLSASRPQDRQFILSSKKLLLSDSGFYLCAWDYRDVYNEQFFGPGTRLTVL.

The V and J genes are TRBV14 and TRBJ1-2; no definite D call. The CDR3 runs 13 residues. The germline V gene has CDR1 SGHDN and CDR2 FVKESK. The germline V and J ends were trimmed by 4 bases and 5 bases, with 11 bases remaining between them. The CDR3 loop is CASSRQGSYGYTF. The CDR3 nucleotides read TGTGCCAGCAGCCGGCAAGGAAGTTATGGCTACACCTTC.

The J gene is TRBJ1-6, the V gene TRBV30; no definite D call. Germline V gene data show CDR1 as GTSNPN and CDR2 as SVGIG (reference sequence). The CDR3 is 16 residues long. V was trimmed by 3 bases and J by 8 bases, leaving 20 bases between them. The CDR3 coding sequence is TGTGCCTGGAGCGCCGACACGGAAACGACACATTCACCCCTCCACTTT. It specifies CAWSADTETTHSPLHF.

The genes are TRBV11-2 and TRBJ2-7; D not certain. This CDR3 spans 15 amino acids. The germline gives CDR1 SGHAT, CDR2 FQNNGV. The V end lost 3 bases, the J end lost 1 base, and 13 bases lay between the germline ends. The CDR3: CASSFGRVASYEQYF. In DNA form, the CDR3 reads TGTGCCAGCAGCTTTGGTCGGGTGGCATCCTACGAGCAGTACTTC.

This chain connects TRBV19 to TRBJ1-2; a possible D gene is TRBD1 (6 bases). This CDR3 comprises 14 residues. Looked up from germline, CDR1 is LNHDA and CDR2 is SQIVND (reference sequence). Deletions cut 5 bases from V and 5 bases from J, with 15 bases between. The DNA of the CDR3 is TGTGCCAGTAGTTCTCAGAACAGGGCATATGGCTACACCTTC. This gives the protein CASSSQNRAYGYTF. The entire variable domain, with the rest obtained from reference TRBV19 and TRBJ1-2, is as follows: DGGITQSPKYLFRKEGQNVTLSCEQNLNHDAMYWYRQDPGQGLRLIYYSQIVNDFQKGDIAEGYSVSREKKESFPLTVTSAQKNPTAFYLCASSSQNRAYGYTFGSGTRLTVV.

The chain joins TRBV13 to TRBJ2-7; D tentatively fits TRBD1 or TRBD2 (6 bases each). CDR3 size: 14 residues. The V end lost 0 bases, the J end lost 5 bases, and 11 bases lay between the germline ends. CDR1 and CDR2 (germline): PRHDT, FYEKMQ (reference sequence). The CDR3 coding sequence is TGTGCCAGCAGCTTAGGCCGGGGGCTCGACGAGCAGTACTTC. This gives the protein CASSLGRGLDEQYF.

The rearrangement links TRBV7-3 to TRBJ2-5; the match to TRBD1 covers 7 bases. CDR1 is SGHTA and CDR2 is FQGTGA in the germline V gene. The CDR3 has 16 residues. V was clipped by 4 bases and J by 5 bases; unmatched bases: 13. The CDR3: CASSSGQRGIGETQYF. CDR3 bases: TGTGCCAGCAGCTCGGGACAGAGGGGAATTGGGGAGACCCAGTACTTC.

This clone has a handful of counts. The rearrangement uses TRBV5-1 and TRBJ2-2; 10 positions agree with TRBD2. CDR1 and CDR2 from the germline V gene are SGHRS and YFSETQ. Unmatched junction bases numbered 9, after V lost 1 base and J lost 3 bases. The CDR3 is 18 amino acids. The CDR3 here is CASSLTLSGRKDTGELFF. As DNA, the CDR3 is TGCGCCAGCAGCTTGACCCTTAGCGGGAGGAAGGACACCGGGGAGCTGTTTTTT.

The V call is TRBV7-6, the J call TRBJ1-6; TRBD1 is a possible D gene (5 bases). The CDR3 sequence is 15 residues long. The V and J ends lost 2 bases and 8 bases respectively, with 13 bases between them. Germline CDR1 reads SGHVS; CDR2 reads FNYEAQ. Here the CDR3 reads CASSLNGGSDSPLHF. The CDR3 DNA follows: TGTGCCAGCAGCTTAAACGGGGGGTCGGATTCACCCCTCCACTTT.

The V call is TRBV5-5, the J call TRBJ1-1; no clear D gene. Germline V gene data show CDR1 as SGHKS and CDR2 as YYEKEE (reference sequence). V was trimmed by 0 bases and J by 3 bases, leaving 9 bases between them. The CDR3 covers 14 residues. The CDR3 DNA reads TGTGCCAGCAGCTTGGAGGAGGGTGACACTGAAGCTTTCTTT. Residues: CASSLEEGDTEAFF.

This chain connects TRBV7-9 to TRBJ1-3; D is ambiguous. Looked up from germline, CDR1 is SEHNR and CDR2 is FQNEAQ (reference sequence). Trimming took 8 bases from V and 1 from J, leaving 9 bases between them. This CDR3 contains 13 residues. For the CDR3, the DNA is TGTGCCAGCTCCCTTCCTTCTGGAAACACCATATATTTT. This codes for CASSLPSGNTIYF. Together with reference TRBV7-9 and TRBJ1-3, the CDR3 gives the full variable domain: DTGVSQNPRHKITKRGQNVTFRCDPISEHNRLYWYRQTLGQGPEFLTYFQNEAQLEKSRLLSDRFSAERPKGSFSTLEIQRTEQGDSAMYLCASSLPSGNTIYFGEGSWLTVV.

The CDR3 loop is CSARDRGGTGELFF. The CDR3 nucleotides are TGCAGCGCCCGGGACAGGGGGGGAACCGGGGAGCTGTTTTTT. The chain links TRBV29-1 to TRBJ2-2; 11 nucleotides agree with TRBD1. Germline CDR1 SQVTM, CDR2 ANQGSEA. After removal of 7 bases from V and 5 bases from J, the junction contained 6 bases not matched to a gene. CDR3 size: 14 residues.